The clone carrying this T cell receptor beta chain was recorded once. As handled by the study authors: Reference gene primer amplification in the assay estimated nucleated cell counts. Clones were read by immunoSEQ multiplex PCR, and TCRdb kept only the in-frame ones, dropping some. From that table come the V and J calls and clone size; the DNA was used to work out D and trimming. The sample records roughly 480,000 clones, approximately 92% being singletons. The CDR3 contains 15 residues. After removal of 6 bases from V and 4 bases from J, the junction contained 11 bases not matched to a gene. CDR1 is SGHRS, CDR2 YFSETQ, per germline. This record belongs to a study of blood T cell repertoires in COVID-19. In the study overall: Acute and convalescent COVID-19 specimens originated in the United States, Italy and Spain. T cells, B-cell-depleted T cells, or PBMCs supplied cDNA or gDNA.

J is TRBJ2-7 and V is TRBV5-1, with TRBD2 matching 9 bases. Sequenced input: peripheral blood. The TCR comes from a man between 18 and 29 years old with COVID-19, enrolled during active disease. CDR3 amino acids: CASKGGGGAAYEQYF. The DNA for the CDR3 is TGCGCCAGCAAAGGAGGCGGGGGGGCCGCATACGAGCAGTACTTC.